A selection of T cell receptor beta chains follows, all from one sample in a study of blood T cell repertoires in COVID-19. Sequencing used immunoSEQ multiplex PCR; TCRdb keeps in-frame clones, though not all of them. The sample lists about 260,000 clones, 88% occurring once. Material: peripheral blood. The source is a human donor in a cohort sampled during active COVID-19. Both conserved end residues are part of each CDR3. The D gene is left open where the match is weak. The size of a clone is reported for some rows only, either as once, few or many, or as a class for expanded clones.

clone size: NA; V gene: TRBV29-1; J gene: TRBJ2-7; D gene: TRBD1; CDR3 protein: CSVDSRGQGTYEQYF; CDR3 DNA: TGCAGCGTTGATTCGCGCGGACAGGGGACCTACGAGCAGTACTTC
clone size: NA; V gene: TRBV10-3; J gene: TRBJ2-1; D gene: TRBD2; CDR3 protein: CASTSEFYNEQFF; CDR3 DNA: TGTGCCTCTACTAGCGAGTTCTACAATGAGCAGTTCTTC
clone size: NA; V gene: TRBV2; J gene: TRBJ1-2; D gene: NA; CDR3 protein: CASSDSTVSHGYTF; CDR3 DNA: TGTGCCAGCAGTGACTCGACAGTTTCACATGGCTACACCTTC
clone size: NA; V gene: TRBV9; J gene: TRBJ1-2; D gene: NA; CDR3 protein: CASSVDPGRDYTF; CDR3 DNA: TGTGCCAGCAGCGTAGACCCAGGCCGGGACTACACCTTC
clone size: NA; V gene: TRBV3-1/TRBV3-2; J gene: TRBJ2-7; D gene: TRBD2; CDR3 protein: CASSQCLAGVGYEQYF; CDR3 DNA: TGTGCCAGCAGCCAATGTCTAGCGGGAGTCGGGTACGAGCAGTACTTC
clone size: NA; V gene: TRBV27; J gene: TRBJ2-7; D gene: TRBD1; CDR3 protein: CASSLGTGGSYEQYF; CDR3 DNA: TGTGCCAGCAGCCTCGGGACAGGGGGCTCCTACGAGCAGTACTTC
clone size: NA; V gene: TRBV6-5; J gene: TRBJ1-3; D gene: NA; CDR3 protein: CASSLLSSGNTIYF; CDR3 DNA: TGTGCCAGCAGCCTCCTAAGCTCTGGAAACACCATATATTTT
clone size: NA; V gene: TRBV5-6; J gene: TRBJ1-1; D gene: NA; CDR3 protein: CASSFLNTEAFF; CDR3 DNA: TGTGCCAGCAGCTTTCTCAACACTGAAGCTTTCTTT
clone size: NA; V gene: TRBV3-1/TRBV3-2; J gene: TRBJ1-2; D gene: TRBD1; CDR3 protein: CASSADRAEGYTF; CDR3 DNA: TGTGCCAGCAGCGCAGACAGGGCTGAAGGCTACACCTTC
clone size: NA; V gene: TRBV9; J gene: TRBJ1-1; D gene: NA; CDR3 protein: CASSVVSGTEAFF; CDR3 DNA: TGTGCCAGCAGCGTAGTCTCCGGGACTGAAGCTTTCTTT
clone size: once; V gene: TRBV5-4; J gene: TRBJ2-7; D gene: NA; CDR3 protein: CASSFDGGLYEQYF; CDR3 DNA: TGTGCCAGCAGCTTTGACGGTGGGCTGTACGAGCAGTACTTC
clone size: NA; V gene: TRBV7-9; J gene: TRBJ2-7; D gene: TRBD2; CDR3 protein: CASSRPAGEYEQYF; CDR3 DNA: TGTGCCAGCAGCCGCCCGGCGGGAGAATACGAGCAGTACTTC
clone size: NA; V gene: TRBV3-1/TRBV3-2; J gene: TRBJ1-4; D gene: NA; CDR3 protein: CASSPVGALHEKLFF; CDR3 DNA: TGTGCCAGCAGCCCAGTTGGGGCGCTCCATGAAAAACTGTTTTTT
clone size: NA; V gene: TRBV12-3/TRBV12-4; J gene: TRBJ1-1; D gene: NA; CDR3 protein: CASSLLTAGEAFF; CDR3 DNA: TGTGCCAGCAGTCTTCTGACAGCCGGTGAAGCTTTCTTT
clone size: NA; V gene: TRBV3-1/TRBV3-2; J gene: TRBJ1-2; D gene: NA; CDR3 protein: CASSLRTERSDYGYTF; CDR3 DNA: TGTGCCAGCAGCCTTAGAACGGAGCGCTCGGACTATGGCTACACCTTC
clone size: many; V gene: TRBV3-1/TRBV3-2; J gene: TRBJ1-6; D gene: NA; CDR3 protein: CASSRARGGANNSPLHF; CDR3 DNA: TGTGCCAGCAGCCGAGCCCGGGGAGGGGCGAATAATTCACCCCTCCACTTT
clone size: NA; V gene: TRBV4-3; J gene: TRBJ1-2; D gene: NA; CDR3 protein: CASSQDPAGDYGYTF; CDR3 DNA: TGCGCCAGCAGCCAAGATCCGGCAGGGGACTATGGCTACACCTTC
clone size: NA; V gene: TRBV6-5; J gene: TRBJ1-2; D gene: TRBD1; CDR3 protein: CASIQDRGDYGYTF; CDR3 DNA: TGTGCCAGCATCCAGGACAGGGGAGACTATGGCTACACCTTC
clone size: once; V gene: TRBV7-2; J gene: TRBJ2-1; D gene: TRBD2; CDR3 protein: CASSLEWTSNEQFF; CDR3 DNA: TGTGCCAGCAGCTTAGAATGGACTAGCAATGAGCAGTTCTTC
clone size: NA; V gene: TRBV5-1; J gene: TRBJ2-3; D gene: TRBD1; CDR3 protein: CASTWTGEGTDTQYF; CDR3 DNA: TGCGCCAGCACATGGACAGGGGAAGGCACAGATACGCAGTATTTT
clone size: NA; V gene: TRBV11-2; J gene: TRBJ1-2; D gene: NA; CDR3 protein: CASSPGSLAGSGYTF; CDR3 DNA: TGTGCCAGCAGCCCCGGGAGTTTGGCAGGGAGCGGCTACACCTTC
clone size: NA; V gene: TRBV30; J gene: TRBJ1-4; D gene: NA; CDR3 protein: CAWMWANEKLFF; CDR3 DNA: TGTGCCTGGATGTGGGCGAATGAAAAACTGTTTTTT
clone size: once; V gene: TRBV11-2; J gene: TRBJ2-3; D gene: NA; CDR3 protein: CASSFKATTLTDTQYF; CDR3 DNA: TGTGCCAGCAGCTTCAAAGCCACCACCCTCACAGATACGCAGTATTTT
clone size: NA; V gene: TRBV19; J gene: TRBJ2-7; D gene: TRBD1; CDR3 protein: CASKKGAAIDYEQYF; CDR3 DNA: TGTGCCAGTAAAAAGGGGGCAGCAATTGACTACGAGCAGTACTTC
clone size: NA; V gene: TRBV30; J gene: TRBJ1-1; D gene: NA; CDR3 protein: CAWSHTGSLRRNTEAFF; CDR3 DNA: TGTGCCTGGAGCCATACAGGGTCTCTCCGTCGGAACACTGAAGCTTTCTTT
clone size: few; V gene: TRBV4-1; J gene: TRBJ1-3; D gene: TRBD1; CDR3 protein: CASSQLPGTGIILSGNTIYF; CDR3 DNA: TGCGCCAGCAGCCAACTACCAGGGACAGGGATCATATTGTCTGGAAACACCATATATTTT